This T cell receptor (beta chain) was obtained from a study of blood T cell repertoires in COVID-19. Per the study methods: Amplifying reference gene primers gave estimates of nucleated cell counts. The data were produced by immunoSEQ multiplex PCR, yet TCRdb's version contains in-frame clones alone and is incomplete. V, J and clone size reflect that table, while D and trimming were determined from the DNA. The sample lists 200,000 to 300,000 clones; under 90% were seen once. CDR3 size: 15 residues. J lost 4 bases, V lost 1 base, and 6 bases had no gene match. Germline V gene sequence: CDR1 MNHNS, CDR2 SASEGT.

The sample consisted of peripheral blood. This sequence was found in a man in his 60s with acute or convalescent COVID-19. The V gene is TRBV6-1, the J gene TRBJ1-2; 7 nucleotides match TRBD1. CDR3 nucleotides: TGTGCCAGCAGTGAAGTTGTGACAGGGAGCTATGGCTACACCTTC. Translated: CASSEVVTGSYGYTF.